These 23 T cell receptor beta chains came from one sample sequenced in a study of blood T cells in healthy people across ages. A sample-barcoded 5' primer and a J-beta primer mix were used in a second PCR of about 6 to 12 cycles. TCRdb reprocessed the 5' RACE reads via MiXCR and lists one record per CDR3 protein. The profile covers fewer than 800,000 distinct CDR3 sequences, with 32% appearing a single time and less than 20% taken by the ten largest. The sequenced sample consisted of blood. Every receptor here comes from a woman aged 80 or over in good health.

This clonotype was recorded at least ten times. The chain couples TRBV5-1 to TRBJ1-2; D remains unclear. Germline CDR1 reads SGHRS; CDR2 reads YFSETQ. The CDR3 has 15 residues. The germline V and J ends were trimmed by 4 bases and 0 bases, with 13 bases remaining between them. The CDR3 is CASSRGDTSNYGYTF. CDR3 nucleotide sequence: TGCGCCAGCAGCCGTGGAGATACCTCTAACTATGGCTACACCTTC. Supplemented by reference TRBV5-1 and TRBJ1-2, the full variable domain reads KAGVTQTPRYLIKTRGQQVTLSCSPISGHRSVSWYQQTPGQGLQFLFEYFSETQRNKGNFPGRFSGRQFSNSRSEMNVSTLELGDSALYLCASSRGDTSNYGYTFGSGTRLTVV.

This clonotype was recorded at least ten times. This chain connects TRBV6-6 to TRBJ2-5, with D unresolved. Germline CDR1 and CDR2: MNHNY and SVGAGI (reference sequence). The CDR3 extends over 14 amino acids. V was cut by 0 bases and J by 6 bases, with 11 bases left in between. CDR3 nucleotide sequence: TGTGCCAGCAGTTACTCGAGACTTGGGCAGACCCAGTACTTC. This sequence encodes CASSYSRLGQTQYF.

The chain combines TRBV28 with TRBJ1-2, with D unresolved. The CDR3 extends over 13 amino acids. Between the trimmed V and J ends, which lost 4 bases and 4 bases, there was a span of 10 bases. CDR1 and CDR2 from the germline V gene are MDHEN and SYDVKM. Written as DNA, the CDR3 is TGTGCCAGCAGTTCCGACGGACCCTATGGCTACACCTTC. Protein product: CASSSDGPYGYTF.

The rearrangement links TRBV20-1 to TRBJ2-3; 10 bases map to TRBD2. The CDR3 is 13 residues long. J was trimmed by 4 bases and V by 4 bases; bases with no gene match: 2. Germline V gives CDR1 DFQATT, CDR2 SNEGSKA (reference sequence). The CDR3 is CSATLAGADTQYF. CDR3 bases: TGCAGTGCTACCCTAGCGGGAGCAGATACGCAGTATTTT.

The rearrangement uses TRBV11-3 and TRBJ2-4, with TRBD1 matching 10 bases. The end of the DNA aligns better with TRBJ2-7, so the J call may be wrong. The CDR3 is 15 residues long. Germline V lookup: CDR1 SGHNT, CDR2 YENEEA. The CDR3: CASSFGTGVFYEQYF. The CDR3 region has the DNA TGTGCCAGCAGTTTCGGGACAGGGGTATTCTACGAGCAGTACTTC.

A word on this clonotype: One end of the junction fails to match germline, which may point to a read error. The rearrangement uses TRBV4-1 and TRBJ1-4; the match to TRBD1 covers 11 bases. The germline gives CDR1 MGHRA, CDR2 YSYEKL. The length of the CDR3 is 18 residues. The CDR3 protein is CASSLGQGGPIGNEELFF. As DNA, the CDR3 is TGCGCCAGCAGCCTGGGACAGGGGGGCCCCATTGGTAATGAAGAACTGTTTTTT.

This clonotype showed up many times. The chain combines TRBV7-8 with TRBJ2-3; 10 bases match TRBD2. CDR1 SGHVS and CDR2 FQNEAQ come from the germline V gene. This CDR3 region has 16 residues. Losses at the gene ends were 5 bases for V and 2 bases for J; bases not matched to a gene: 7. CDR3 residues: CASSARTSGYTDTQYF. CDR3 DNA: TGTGCCAGCAGCGCAAGGACTAGCGGTTACACAGATACGCAGTATTTT.

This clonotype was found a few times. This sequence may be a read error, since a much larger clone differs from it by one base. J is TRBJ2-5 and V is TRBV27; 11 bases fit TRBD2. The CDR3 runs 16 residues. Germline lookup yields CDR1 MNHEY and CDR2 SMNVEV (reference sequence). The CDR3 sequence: CTSSPQLAGGQETQYF. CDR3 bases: TGTACCAGCAGTCCGCAGTTAGCGGGGGGGCAAGAGACCCAGTACTTC.

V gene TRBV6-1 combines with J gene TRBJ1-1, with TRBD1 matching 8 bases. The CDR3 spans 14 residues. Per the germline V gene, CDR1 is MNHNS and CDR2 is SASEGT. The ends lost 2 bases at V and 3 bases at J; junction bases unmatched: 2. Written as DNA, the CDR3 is TGTGCCAGCAGTGAACAGGGGGCGCACACTGAAGCTTTCTTT. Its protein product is CASSEQGAHTEAFF.

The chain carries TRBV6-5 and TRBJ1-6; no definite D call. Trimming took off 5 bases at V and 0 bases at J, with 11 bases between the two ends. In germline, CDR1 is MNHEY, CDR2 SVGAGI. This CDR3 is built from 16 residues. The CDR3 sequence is CASSRRSSSYNSPLHF. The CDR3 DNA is TGTGCCAGCAGTCGCAGGTCCAGCTCCTATAATTCACCCCTCCACTTT.

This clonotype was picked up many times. Here the CDR3 reads CSAREPGPETQYF. The CDR3 bases are TGCAGTGCTAGAGAGCCGGGGCCGGAGACCCAGTACTTC. This chain uses TRBV20-1 with TRBJ2-5; D possibly uses TRBD1 or TRBD2 (5 bases each). Germline values: CDR1 DFQATT, CDR2 SNEGSKA (reference sequence). The length of the CDR3 is 13 residues. The V and J ends lost 0 bases and 5 bases respectively, with 10 bases between them.

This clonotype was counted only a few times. CDR3 loop: CASSTERGGIGYGYTF. Written as DNA, the CDR3 is TGTGCCAGCAGCACCGAAAGAGGGGGCATAGGCTATGGCTACACCTTC. This chain links TRBV5-4 with TRBJ1-2, with 7 bases fitting TRBD1. This CDR3 has 16 amino acids. Germline V gene sequence: CDR1 SGHNT, CDR2 YYREEE (reference sequence). The V segment lost 4 bases and the J segment 4 bases; nucleotides outside the gene matches: 13.

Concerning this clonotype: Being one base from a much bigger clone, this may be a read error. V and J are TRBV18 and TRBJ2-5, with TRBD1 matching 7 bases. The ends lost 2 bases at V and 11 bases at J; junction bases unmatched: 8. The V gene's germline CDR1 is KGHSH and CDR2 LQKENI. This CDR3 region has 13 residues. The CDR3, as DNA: TGTGCCAGCTCACCAGGTTCGACAGGGCTACAGTACTTC. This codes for CASSPGSTGLQYF.

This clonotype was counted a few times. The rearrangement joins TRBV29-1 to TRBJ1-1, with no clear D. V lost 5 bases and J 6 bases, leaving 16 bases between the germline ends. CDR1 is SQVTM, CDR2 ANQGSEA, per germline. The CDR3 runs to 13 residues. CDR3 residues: CSVRTLGNPEAFF. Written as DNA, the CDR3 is TGCAGCGTTCGTACTTTGGGGAATCCTGAAGCTTTCTTT.

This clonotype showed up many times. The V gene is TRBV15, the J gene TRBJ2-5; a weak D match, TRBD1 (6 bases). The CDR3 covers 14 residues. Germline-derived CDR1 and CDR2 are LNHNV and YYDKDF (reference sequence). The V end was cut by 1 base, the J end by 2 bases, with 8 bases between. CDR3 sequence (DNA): TGTGCCACCAGCAGAGGAGGACAGCAAGAGACCCAGTACTTC. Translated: CATSRGGQQETQYF.

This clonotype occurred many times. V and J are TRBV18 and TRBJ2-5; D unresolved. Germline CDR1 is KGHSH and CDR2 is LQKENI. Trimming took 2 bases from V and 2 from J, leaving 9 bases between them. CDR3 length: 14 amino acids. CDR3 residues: CASSPTAVQETQYF. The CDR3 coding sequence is TGTGCCAGCTCACCAACGGCGGTACAAGAGACCCAGTACTTC.

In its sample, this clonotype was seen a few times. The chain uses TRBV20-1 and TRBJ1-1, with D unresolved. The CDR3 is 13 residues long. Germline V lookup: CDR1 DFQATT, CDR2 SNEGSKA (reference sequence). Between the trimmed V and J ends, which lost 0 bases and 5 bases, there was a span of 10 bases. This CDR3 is CSARDRRRTEAFF. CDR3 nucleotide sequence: TGCAGTGCTAGAGATCGTCGAAGGACTGAAGCTTTCTTT.

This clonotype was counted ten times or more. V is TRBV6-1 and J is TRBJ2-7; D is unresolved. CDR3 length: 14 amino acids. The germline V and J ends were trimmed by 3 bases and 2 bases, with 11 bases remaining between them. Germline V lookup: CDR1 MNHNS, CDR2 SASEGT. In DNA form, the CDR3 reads TGTGCCAGCAGTGACGCCTTAGTTGCCTACGAGCAGTACTTC. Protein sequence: CASSDALVAYEQYF.

CDR3 sequence (DNA): TGCGCCAGCAGCTGGGATCCTAGCGGAGAGACCCAGTACTTC. It translates to CASSWDPSGETQYF. The V gene is TRBV5-1, the J gene TRBJ2-7; 7 bases fit TRBD2. The end of the DNA aligns better with TRBJ2-5, so the J call may be wrong. The CDR3 sequence is 14 residues long. The germline V gene encodes CDR1 SGHRS and CDR2 YFSETQ.

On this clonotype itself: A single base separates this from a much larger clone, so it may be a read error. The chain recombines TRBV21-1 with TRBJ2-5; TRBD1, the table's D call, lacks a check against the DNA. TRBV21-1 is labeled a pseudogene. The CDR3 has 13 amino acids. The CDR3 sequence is CASNRQGRETQYF. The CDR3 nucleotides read TGTGCCAGCAACCGACAGGGACGAGAGACCCAGTACTTC.

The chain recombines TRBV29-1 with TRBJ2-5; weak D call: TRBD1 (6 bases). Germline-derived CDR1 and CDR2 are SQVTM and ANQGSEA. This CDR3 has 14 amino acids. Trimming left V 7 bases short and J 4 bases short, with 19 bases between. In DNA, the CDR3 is TGCAGCGCCTTAGAAGGGGGAAGCGGAGAGACCCAGTACTTC. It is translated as CSALEGGSGETQYF.

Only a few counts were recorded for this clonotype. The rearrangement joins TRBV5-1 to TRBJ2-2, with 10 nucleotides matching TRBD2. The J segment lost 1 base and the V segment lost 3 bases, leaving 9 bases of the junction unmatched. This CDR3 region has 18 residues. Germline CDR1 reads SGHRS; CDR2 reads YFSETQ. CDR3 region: CASSSGLAETMNTGELFF. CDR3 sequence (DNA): TGCGCCAGCAGCTCCGGACTAGCGGAGACAATGAACACCGGGGAGCTGTTTTTT.

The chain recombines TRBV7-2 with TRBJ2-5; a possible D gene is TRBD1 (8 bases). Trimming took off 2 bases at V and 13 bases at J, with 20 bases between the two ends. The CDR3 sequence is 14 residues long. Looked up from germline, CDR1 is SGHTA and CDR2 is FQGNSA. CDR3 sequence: CASSLNRGGSERYF. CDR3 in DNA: TGTGCCAGCAGCTTAAACAGGGGGGGGAGCGAGCGGTACTTC.